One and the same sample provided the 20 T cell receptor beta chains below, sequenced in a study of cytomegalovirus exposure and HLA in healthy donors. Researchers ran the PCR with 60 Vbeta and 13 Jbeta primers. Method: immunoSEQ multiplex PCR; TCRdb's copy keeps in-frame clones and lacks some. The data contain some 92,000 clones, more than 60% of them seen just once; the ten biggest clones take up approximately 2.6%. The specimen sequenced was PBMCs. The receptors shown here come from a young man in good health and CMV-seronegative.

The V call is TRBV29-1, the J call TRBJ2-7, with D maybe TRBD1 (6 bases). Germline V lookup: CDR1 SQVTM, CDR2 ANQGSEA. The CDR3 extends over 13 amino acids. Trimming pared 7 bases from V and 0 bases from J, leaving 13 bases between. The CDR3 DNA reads TGCAGCGCTAAGACAGGCAGCTCCTACGAGCAGTACTTC. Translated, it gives CSAKTGSSYEQYF.

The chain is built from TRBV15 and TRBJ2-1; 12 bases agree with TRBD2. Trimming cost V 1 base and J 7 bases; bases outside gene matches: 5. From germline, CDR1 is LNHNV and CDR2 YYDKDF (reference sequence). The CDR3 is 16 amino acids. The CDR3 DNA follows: TGTGCCACCAGCAGAGGCCTAGCGGGGGGGCTAAATGAGCAGTTCTTC. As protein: CATSRGLAGGLNEQFF.

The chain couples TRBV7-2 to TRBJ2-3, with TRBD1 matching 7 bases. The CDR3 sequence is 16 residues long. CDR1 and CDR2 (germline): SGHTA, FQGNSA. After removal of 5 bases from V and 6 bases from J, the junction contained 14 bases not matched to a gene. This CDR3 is CASSPSTGQQVDTQYF. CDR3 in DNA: TGTGCCAGCAGCCCTTCGACAGGGCAGCAGGTGGATACGCAGTATTTT. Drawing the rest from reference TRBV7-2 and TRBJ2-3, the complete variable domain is GAGVSQSPSNKVTEKGKDVELRCDPISGHTALYWYRQSLGQGLEFLIYFQGNSAPDKSGLPSDRFSAERTGGSVSTLTIQRTQQEDSAVYLCASSPSTGQQVDTQYFGPGTRLTVL.

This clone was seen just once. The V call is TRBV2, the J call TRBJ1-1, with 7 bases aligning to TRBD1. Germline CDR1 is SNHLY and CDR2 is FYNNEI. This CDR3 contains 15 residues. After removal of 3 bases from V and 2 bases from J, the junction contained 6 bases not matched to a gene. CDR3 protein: CASSETGTANTEAFF. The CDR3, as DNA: TGTGCCAGCAGTGAGACCGGGACAGCAAACACTGAAGCTTTCTTT.

Here the CDR3 DNA reads TGTGCCAGCAGCTTAAGGTTCACAGGTCTCCCCTACGAGCAGTACTTC. This encodes CASSLRFTGLPYEQYF. The chain links TRBV11-1 to TRBJ2-7, with a possible D match to TRBD1 (5 bases). There are 16 residues in the CDR3. Germline assignment: CDR1 SGHAT and CDR2 FQDESV (reference sequence). V shed 2 bases and J shed 2 bases, with 16 bases lying between them.

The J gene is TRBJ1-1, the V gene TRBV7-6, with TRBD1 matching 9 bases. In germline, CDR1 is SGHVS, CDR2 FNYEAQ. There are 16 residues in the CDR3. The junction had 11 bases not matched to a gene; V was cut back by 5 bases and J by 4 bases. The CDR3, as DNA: TGTGCCAGCAGCCTCCGGGACAGGGATGTAGGCACTGAAGCTTTCTTT. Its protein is CASSLRDRDVGTEAFF.

Here the CDR3 reads CASSLGRAGEAFF. CDR3 DNA: TGTGCCAGCAGCTTGGGGCGGGCCGGTGAAGCTTTCTTT. This chain uses TRBV5-4 with TRBJ1-1; D is ambiguous. Germline lookup yields CDR1 SGHNT and CDR2 YYREEE (reference sequence). The length of the CDR3 is 13 residues. Trimming stripped 0 bases from V and 7 bases from J, with 10 bases between.

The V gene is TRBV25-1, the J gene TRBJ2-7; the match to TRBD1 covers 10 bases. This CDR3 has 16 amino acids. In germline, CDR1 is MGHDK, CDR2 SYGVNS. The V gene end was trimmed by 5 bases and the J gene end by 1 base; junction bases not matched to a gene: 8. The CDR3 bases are TGTGCCAGCAGTACGTGGACAGGGGGACATTCCTACGAGCAGTACTTC. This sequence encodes CASSTWTGGHSYEQYF.

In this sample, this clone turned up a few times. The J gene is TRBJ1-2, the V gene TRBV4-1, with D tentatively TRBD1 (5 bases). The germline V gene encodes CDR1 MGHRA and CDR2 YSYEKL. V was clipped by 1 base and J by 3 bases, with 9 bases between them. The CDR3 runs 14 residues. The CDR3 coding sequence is TGCGCCAGCAGCCAAGCAACAGGCTACTATGGCTACACCTTC. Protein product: CASSQATGYYGYTF.

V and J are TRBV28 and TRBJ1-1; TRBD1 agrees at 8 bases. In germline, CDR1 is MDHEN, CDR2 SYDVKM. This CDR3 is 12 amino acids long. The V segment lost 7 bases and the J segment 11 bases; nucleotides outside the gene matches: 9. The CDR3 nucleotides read TGTGCCAGCATCCTACAGGGGGGGGAGGCTTTCTTT. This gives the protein CASILQGGEAFF.

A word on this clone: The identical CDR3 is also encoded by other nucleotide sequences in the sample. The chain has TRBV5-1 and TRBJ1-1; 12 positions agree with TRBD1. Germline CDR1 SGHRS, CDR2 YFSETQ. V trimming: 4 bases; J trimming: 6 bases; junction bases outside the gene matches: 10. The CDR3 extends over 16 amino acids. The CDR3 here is CASSEVRDRGLPEAFF. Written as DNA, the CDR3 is TGCGCCAGCAGCGAAGTCCGGGACAGGGGGCTTCCTGAAGCTTTCTTT. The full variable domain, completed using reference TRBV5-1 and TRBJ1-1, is KAGVTQTPRYLIKTRGQQVTLSCSPISGHRSVSWYQQTPGQGLQFLFEYFSETQRNKGNFPGRFSGRQFSNSRSEMNVSTLELGDSALYLCASSEVRDRGLPEAFFGQGTRLTVV.

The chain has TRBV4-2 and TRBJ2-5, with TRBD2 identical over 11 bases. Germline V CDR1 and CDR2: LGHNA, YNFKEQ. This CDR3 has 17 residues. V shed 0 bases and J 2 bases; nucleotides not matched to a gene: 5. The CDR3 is CASSQEGSGGEQETQYF. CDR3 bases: TGTGCCAGCAGCCAAGAAGGTAGCGGGGGGGAACAAGAGACCCAGTACTTC.

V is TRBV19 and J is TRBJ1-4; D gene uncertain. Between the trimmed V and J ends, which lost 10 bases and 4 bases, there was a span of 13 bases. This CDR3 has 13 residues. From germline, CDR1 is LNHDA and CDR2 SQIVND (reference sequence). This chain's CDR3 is CAISARLNEKLFF. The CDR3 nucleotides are TGTGCCATAAGTGCCAGGCTTAATGAAAAACTGTTTTTT.

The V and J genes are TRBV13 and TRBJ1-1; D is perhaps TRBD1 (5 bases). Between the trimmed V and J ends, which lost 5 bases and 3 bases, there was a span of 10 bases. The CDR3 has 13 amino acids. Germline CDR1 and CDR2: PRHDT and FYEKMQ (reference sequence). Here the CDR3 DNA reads TGTGCCAGCAGCCGGGGGGGAGACACTGAAGCTTTCTTT. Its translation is CASSRGGDTEAFF.

Here the CDR3 reads CASRSTGTNSPLHF. CDR3 DNA: TGTGCCAGCAGGTCCACAGGGACCAATTCACCCCTCCACTTT. The chain recombines TRBV28 with TRBJ1-6; D is possibly TRBD1 (6 bases). This CDR3 is built from 14 residues. Trimming removed 6 bases at V and 7 bases at J, with 13 bases between. The germline gives CDR1 MDHEN, CDR2 SYDVKM.

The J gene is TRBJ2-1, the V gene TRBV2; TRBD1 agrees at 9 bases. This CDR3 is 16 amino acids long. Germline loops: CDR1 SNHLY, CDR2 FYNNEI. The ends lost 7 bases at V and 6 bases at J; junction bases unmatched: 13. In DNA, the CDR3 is TGTGCCAGCATTAGCTTTCCGGGACAGGGTATCAATGAGCAGTTCTTC. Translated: CASISFPGQGINEQFF.

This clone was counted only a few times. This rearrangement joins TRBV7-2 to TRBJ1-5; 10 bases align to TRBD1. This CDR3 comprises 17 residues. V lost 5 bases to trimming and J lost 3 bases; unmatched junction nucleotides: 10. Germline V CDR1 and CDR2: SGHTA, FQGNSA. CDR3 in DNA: TGTGCCAGCAGCGATGATGACAGGGGGCACCACAATCAGCCCCAGCATTTT. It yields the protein CASSDDDRGHHNQPQHF.

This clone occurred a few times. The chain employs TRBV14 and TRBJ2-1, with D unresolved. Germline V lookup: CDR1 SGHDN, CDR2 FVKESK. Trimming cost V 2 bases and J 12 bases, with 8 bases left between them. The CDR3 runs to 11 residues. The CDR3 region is CASSQKEWQFF. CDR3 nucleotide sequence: TGTGCCAGCAGCCAAAAGGAGTGGCAGTTCTTC. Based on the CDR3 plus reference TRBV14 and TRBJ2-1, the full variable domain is EAGVTQFPSHSVIEKGQTVTLRCDPISGHDNLYWYRRVMGKEIKFLLHFVKESKQDESGMPNNRFLAERTGGTYSTLKVQPAELEDSGVYFCASSQKEWQFFGPGTRLTVL.

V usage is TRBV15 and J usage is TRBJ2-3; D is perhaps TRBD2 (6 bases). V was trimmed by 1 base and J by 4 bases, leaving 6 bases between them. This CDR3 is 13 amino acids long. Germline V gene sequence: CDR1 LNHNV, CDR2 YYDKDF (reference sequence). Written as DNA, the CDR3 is TGTGCCACCAGCAGAGGGGGGGCAGATACGCAGTATTTT. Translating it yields CATSRGGADTQYF.

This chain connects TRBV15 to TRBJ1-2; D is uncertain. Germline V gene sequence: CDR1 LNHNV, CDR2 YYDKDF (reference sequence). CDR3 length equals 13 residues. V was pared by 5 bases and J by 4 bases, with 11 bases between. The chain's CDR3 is CATSYTGSYGYTF. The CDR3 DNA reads TGTGCCACCAGCTATACCGGGAGCTATGGCTACACCTTC. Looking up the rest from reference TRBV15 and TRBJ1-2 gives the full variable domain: DAMVIQNPRYQVTQFGKPVTLSCSQTLNHNVMYWYQQKSSQAPKLLFHYYDKDFNNEADTPDNFQSRRPNTSFCFLDIRSPGLGDTAMYLCATSYTGSYGYTFGSGTRLTVV.